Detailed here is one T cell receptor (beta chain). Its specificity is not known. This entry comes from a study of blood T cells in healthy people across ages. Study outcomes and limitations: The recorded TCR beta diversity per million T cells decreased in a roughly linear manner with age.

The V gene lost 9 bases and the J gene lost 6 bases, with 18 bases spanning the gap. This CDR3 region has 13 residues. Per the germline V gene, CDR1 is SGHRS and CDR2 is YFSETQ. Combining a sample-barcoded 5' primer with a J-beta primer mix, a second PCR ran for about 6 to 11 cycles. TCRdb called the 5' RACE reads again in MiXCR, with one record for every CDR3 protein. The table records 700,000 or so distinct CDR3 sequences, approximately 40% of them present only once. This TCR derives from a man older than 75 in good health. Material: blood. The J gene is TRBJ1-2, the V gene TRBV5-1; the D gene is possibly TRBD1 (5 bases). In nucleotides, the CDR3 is TGCGCCACCTCCCCTCGGGGGAGGGATGGCTACACCTTC. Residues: CATSPRGRDGYTF.